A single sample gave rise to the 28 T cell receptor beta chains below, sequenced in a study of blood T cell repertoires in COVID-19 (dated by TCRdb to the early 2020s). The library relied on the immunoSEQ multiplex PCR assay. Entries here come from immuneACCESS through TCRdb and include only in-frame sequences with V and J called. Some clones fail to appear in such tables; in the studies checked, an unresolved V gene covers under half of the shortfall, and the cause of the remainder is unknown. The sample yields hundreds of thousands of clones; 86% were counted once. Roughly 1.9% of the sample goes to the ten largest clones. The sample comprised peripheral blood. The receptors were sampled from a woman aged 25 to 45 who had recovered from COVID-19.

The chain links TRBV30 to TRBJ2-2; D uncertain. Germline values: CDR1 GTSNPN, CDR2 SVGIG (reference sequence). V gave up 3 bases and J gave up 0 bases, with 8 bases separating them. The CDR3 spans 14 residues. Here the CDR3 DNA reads TGTGCCTGGAGAGCTACCGCGAACACCGGGGAGCTGTTTTTT. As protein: CAWRATANTGELFF.

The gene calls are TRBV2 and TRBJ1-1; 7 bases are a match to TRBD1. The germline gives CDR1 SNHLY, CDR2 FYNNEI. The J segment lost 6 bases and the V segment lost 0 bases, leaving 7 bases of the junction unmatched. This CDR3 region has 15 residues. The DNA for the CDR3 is TGTGCCAGCAGTGAAGCTGGGGACAGCGACGCTGAAGCTTTCTTT. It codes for CASSEAGDSDAEAFF.

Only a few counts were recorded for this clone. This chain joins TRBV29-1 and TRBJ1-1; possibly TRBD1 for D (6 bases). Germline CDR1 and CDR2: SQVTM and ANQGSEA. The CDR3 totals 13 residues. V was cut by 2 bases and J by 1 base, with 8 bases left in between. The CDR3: CSVEWGQNTEAFF. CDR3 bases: TGCAGCGTTGAATGGGGGCAGAACACTGAAGCTTTCTTT.

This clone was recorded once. The DNA for the CDR3 is TGTGCCTGGAGTCTTAGCGGGGAAGAGACCCAGTACTTC. Protein sequence: CAWSLSGEETQYF. This chain links TRBV30 with TRBJ2-5; 8 bases agree with TRBD2. Looked up from germline, CDR1 is GTSNPN and CDR2 is SVGIG (reference sequence). The CDR3 has 13 amino acids. Losses at the gene ends were 2 bases for V and 3 bases for J; bases not matched to a gene: 2.

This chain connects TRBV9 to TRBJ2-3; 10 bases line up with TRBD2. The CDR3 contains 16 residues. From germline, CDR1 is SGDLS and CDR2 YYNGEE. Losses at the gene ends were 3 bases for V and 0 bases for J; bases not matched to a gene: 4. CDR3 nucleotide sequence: TGTGCCAGCAGCGAAGCTAGCGGGAGTAGCACAGATACGCAGTATTTT. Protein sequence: CASSEASGSSTDTQYF. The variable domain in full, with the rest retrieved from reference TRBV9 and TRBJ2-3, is DSGVTQTPKHLITATGQRVTLRCSPRSGDLSVYWYQQSLDQGLQFLIQYYNGEERAKGNILERFSAQQFPDLHSELNLSSLELGDSALYFCASSEASGSSTDTQYFGPGTRLTVL.

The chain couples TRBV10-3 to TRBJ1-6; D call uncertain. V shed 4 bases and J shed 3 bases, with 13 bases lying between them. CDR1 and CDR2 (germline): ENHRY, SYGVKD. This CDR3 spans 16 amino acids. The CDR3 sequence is CAISGQANSYNSPLHF. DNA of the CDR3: TGTGCCATCAGTGGCCAGGCCAATAGCTATAATTCACCCCTCCACTTT.

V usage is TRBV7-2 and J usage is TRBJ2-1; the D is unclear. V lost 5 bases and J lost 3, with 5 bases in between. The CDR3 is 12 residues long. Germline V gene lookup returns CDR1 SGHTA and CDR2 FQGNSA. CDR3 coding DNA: TGTGCCAGCAGCCCAAACTACAATGAGCAGTTCTTC. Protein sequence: CASSPNYNEQFF.

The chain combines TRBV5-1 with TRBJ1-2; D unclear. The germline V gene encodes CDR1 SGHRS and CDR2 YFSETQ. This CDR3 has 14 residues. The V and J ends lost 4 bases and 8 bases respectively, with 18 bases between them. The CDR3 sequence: CASSLDRVTGGYTF. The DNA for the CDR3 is TGCGCCAGCAGCCTTGACCGAGTTACGGGAGGCTACACCTTC.

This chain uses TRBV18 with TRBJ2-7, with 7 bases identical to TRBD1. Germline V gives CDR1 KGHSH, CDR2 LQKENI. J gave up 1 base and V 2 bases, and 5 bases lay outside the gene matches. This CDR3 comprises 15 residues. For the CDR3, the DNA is TGTGCCAGCTCACCAGACAGGGTGCTATCCTACGAGCAGTACTTC. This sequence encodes CASSPDRVLSYEQYF.

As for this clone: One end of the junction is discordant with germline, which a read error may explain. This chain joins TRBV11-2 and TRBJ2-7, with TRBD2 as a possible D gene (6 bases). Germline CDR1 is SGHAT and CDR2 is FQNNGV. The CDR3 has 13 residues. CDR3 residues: CASSERLEGEKHF. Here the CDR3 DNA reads TGTGCCAGCAGCGAGCGACTAGAGGGTGAAAAACACTTC.

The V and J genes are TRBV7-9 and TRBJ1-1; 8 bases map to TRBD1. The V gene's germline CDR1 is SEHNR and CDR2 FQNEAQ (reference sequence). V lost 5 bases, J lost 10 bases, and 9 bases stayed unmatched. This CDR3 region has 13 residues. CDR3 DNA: TGTGCCAGCAGCCCAGCGGCCACAGGGGGAGCTTTCTTT. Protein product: CASSPAATGGAFF.

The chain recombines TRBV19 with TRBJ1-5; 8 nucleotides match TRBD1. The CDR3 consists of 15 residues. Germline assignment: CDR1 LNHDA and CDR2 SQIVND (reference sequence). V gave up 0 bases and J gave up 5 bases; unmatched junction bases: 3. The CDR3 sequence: CASSIEGTGHQPQHF. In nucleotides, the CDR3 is TGTGCCAGTAGTATAGAAGGGACAGGTCATCAGCCCCAGCATTTT.

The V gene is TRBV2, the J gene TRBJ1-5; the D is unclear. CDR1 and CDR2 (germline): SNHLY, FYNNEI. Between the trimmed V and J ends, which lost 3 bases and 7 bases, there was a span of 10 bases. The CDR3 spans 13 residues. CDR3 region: CASSEPGFQPQHF. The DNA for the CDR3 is TGTGCCAGCAGTGAGCCCGGGTTCCAGCCCCAGCATTTT.

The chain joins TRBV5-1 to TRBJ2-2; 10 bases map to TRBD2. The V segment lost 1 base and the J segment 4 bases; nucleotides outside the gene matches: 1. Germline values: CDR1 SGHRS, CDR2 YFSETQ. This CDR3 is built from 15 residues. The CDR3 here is CASSLTSGTTGELFF. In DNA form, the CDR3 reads TGCGCCAGCAGCTTGACTAGCGGGACCACCGGGGAGCTGTTTTTT.

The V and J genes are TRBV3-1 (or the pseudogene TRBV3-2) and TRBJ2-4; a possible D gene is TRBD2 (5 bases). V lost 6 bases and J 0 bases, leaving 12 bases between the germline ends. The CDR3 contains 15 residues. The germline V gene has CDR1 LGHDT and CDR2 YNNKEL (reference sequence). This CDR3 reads CASSPGGLAKNIQYF. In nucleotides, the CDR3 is TGTGCCAGCAGTCCTGGAGGTCTAGCCAAAAACATTCAGTACTTC.

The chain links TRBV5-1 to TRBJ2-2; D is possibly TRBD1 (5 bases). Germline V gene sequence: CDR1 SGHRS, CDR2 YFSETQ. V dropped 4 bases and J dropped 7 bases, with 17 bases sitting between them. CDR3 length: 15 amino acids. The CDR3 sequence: CASSALTEGDGELFF. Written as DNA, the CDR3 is TGCGCCAGCAGCGCACTGACAGAAGGGGACGGGGAGCTGTTTTTT.

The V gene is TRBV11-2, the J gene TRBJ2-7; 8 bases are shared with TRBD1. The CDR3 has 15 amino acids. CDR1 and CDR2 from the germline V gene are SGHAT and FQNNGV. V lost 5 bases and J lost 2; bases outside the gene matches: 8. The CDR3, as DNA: TGTGCCAGCAGCCTCAGGGGGCCGATCCCCTACGAGCAGTACTTC. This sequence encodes CASSLRGPIPYEQYF.

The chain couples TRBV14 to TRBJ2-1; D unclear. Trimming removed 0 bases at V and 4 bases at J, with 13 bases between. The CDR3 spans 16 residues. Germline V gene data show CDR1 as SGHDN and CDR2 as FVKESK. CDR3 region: CASSQEGGGIYNEQFF. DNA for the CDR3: TGTGCCAGCAGCCAAGAGGGTGGCGGTATATACAATGAGCAGTTCTTC. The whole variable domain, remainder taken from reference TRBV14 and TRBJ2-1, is EAGVTQFPSHSVIEKGQTVTLRCDPISGHDNLYWYRRVMGKEIKFLLHFVKESKQDESGMPNNRFLAERTGGTYSTLKVQPAELEDSGVYFCASSQEGGGIYNEQFFGPGTRLTVL.

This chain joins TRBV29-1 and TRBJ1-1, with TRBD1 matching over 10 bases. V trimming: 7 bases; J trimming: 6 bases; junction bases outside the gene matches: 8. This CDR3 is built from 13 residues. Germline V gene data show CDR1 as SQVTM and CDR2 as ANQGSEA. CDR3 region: CSAALGQGSEAFF. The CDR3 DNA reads TGCAGCGCCGCTCTGGGACAGGGGTCTGAAGCTTTCTTT.

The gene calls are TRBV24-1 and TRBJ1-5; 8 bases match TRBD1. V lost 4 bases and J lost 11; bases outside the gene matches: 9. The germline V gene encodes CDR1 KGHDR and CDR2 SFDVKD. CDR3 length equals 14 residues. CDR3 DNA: TGTGCCACCAGTGACTCCCGGACAGGGAAGGCCCAGCATTTT. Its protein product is CATSDSRTGKAQHF.

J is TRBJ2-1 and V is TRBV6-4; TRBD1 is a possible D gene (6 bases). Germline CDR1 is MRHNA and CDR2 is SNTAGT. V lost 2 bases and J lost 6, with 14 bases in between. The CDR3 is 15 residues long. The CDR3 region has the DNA TGTGCCAGCAGTGACGAATGGGACACCCGCAATGAGCAGTTCTTC. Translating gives CASSDEWDTRNEQFF.

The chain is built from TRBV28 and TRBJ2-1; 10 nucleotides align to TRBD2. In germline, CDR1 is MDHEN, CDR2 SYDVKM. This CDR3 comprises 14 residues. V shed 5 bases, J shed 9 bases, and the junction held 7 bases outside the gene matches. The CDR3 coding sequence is TGTGCCAGCAGTCTAGCGGGAGCCTCCGGTGAGCAGTTCTTC. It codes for CASSLAGASGEQFF.

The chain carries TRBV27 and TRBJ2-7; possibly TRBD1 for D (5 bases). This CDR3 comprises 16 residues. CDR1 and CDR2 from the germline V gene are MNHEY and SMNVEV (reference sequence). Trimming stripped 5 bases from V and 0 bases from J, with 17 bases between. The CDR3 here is CASSPSVGQGSYEQYF. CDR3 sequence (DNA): TGTGCCAGCAGTCCATCGGTAGGGCAGGGCTCCTACGAGCAGTACTTC.

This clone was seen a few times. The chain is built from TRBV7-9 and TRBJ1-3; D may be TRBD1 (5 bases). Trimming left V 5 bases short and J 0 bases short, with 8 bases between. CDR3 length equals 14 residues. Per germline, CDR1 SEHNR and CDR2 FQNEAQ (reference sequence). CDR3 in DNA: TGTGCCAGCAGCGGCACAGGCTCTGGAAACACCATATATTTT. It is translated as CASSGTGSGNTIYF.

The CDR3 coding sequence is TGTGCCAGCAGCTTCGGGAACAGGGCGGACACTGAAGCTTTCTTT. Translating gives CASSFGNRADTEAFF. V and J are TRBV5-5 and TRBJ1-1; maybe TRBD1 (6 bases). This CDR3 comprises 15 residues. CDR1 is SGHKS and CDR2 is YYEKEE in the germline V gene (reference sequence). Between the trimmed V and J ends, which lost 2 bases and 3 bases, there was a span of 14 bases. The variable domain in full, completed from reference TRBV5-5 and TRBJ1-1, reads DAGVTQSPTHLIKTRGQQVTLRCSPISGHKSVSWYQQVLGQGPQFIFQYYEKEERGRGNFPDRFSARQFPNYSSELNVNALLLGDSALYLCASSFGNRADTEAFFGQGTRLTVV.

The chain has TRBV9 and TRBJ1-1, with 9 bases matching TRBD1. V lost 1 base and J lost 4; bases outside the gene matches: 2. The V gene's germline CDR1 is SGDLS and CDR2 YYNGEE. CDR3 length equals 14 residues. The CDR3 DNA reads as TGTGCCAGCAGCGTACTGGGACAGGGCACTGAAGCTTTCTTT. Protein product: CASSVLGQGTEAFF.

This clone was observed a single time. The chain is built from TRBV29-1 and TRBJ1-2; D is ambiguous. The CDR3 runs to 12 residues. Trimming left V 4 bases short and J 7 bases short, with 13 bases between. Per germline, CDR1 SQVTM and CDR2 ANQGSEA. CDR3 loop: CSVATALLGYTF. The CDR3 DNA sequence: TGCAGCGTTGCAACCGCACTCCTTGGCTACACCTTC.

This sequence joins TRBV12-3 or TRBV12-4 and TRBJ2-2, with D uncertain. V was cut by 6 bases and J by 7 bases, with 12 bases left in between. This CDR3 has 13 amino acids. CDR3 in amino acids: CASSPLRSGELFF. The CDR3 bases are TGTGCCAGCAGCCCCCTTAGGAGCGGGGAGCTGTTTTTT.